What follows are 19 T cell receptor beta chains derived from one specimen sequenced in a study of blood T cell repertoires in COVID-19. Data came from immunoSEQ multiplex PCR; TCRdb stores just in-frame clones and leaves some out. The sample contains about 160,000 clones, around 89% of which appear only once. The source material was PBMCs or T cells enriched from blood (not recorded which). These receptor sequences come from a woman between 45 and 60 years old who had recovered from COVID-19.

The gene calls are TRBV19 and TRBJ2-7, with 9 bases aligning to TRBD1. In germline, CDR1 is LNHDA, CDR2 SQIVND (reference sequence). The trim removed 5 bases at V and 2 bases at J, leaving 13 bases unmatched. There are 17 residues in the CDR3. CDR3 residues: CASSYQGQGTAPYEQYF. As DNA, the CDR3 is TGTGCCAGTAGTTACCAAGGACAGGGGACCGCTCCCTACGAGCAGTACTTC.

This chain connects TRBV6-5 to TRBJ1-1; possible D gene TRBD1, 5 bases. This CDR3 contains 14 residues. Germline V gives CDR1 MNHEY, CDR2 SVGAGI. Trimming stripped 7 bases from V and 2 bases from J, with 14 bases between. CDR3 sequence: CASTRGDLNTEAFF. CDR3 coding DNA: TGTGCCAGCACCCGCGGGGACTTAAACACTGAAGCTTTCTTT.

This clone was seen only a few times. This chain links TRBV5-5 with TRBJ1-1; weak D call: TRBD1 (5 bases). From germline, CDR1 is SGHKS and CDR2 YYEKEE (reference sequence). There are 15 residues in the CDR3. Trimming took 6 bases from V and 1 from J, leaving 16 bases between them. CDR3 DNA: TGTGCCAGCACCCCGGAAGGGGCCCCGAACACTGAAGCTTTCTTT. Residues: CASTPEGAPNTEAFF. Combining the CDR3 with reference TRBV5-5 and TRBJ1-1 gives the whole variable domain DAGVTQSPTHLIKTRGQQVTLRCSPISGHKSVSWYQQVLGQGPQFIFQYYEKEERGRGNFPDRFSARQFPNYSSELNVNALLLGDSALYLCASTPEGAPNTEAFFGQGTRLTVV.

The chain is built from TRBV13 and TRBJ2-7; TRBD1 matches at 12 bases. Germline CDR1 reads PRHDT; CDR2 reads FYEKMQ (reference sequence). V shed 5 bases and J 5 bases; nucleotides not matched to a gene: 4. CDR3 length equals 14 residues. The CDR3 sequence is CASSRGQGAHEQYF. The DNA for the CDR3 is TGTGCCAGCAGCCGGGGACAGGGGGCTCACGAGCAGTACTTC.

The rearrangement links TRBV7-9 to TRBJ2-1; the match to TRBD1 covers 9 bases. CDR3 length: 15 residues. Germline V lookup: CDR1 SEHNR, CDR2 FQNEAQ (reference sequence). V shed 4 bases, J shed 2 bases, and the junction held 3 bases outside the gene matches. Here the CDR3 DNA reads TGTGCCAGCAGCTCTAGGACAGGGGCCTACAATGAGCAGTTCTTC. Protein: CASSSRTGAYNEQFF.

The chain links TRBV9 to TRBJ1-2; weak D call: TRBD1 (6 bases). This CDR3 has 14 amino acids. V was shortened by 0 bases and J by 6 bases, with 12 bases between the two germline ends. The V gene's germline CDR1 is SGDLS and CDR2 YYNGEE. In nucleotides, the CDR3 is TGTGCCAGCAGCGTAGATCAGCGGACAGATGGCTACACCTTC. Translated, it gives CASSVDQRTDGYTF.

The V gene is TRBV19, the J gene TRBJ1-5, with 10 bases matching TRBD1. CDR1 LNHDA and CDR2 SQIVND come from the germline V gene (reference sequence). The CDR3 length is 15 residues. The V and J ends lost 6 bases and 4 bases, in that order; junction bases with no gene match: 6. The DNA for the CDR3 is TGTGCCAGTAGGAATCGGGACAGGGGAAATCAGCCCCAGCATTTT. This gives the protein CASRNRDRGNQPQHF.

V and J are TRBV5-4 and TRBJ2-1; 7 nucleotides align to TRBD1. With V trimmed by 4 bases and J by 8 bases, 27 bases remained unmatched. CDR1 is SGHNT, CDR2 YYREEE, per germline (reference sequence). This CDR3 spans 20 amino acids. In DNA, the CDR3 is TGTGCCAGCAGCCCTAGAACCGACAGGGCGAGCTGGTACGATGACCATGAGCAGTTCTTC. Its translation is CASSPRTDRASWYDDHEQFF.

The V gene is TRBV19, the J gene TRBJ2-3; TRBD1 is a possible D gene (5 bases). The CDR3 extends over 16 amino acids. Germline loops: CDR1 LNHDA, CDR2 SQIVND (reference sequence). Trimming took off 8 bases at V and 4 bases at J, with 22 bases between the two ends. The CDR3 bases are TGTGCCAGTTCTTTCTTGTCGCGCGCAGGGCCAGATACGCAGTATTTT. Translated, it gives CASSFLSRAGPDTQYF. The full variable domain, rest sourced from reference TRBV19 and TRBJ2-3, is DGGITQSPKYLFRKEGQNVTLSCEQNLNHDAMYWYRQDPGQGLRLIYYSQIVNDFQKGDIAEGYSVSREKKESFPLTVTSAQKNPTAFYLCASSFLSRAGPDTQYFGPGTRLTVL.

The chain joins TRBV18 to TRBJ1-5, with a possible D match to TRBD1 (5 bases). V was shortened by 3 bases and J by 6 bases, with 9 bases between the two germline ends. CDR1 and CDR2 (germline): KGHSH, LQKENI. CDR3 length: 13 residues. The CDR3 DNA follows: TGTGCCAGCTCACCCGGACATTCTCAGCCCCAGCATTTT. The encoded protein is CASSPGHSQPQHF.

The chain couples TRBV29-1 to TRBJ2-2, with D perhaps matching TRBD1 (6 bases). Between the trimmed V and J ends, which lost 7 bases and 4 bases, there was a span of 7 bases. The CDR3 loop spans 11 amino acids. Germline V gene sequence: CDR1 SQVTM, CDR2 ANQGSEA. The CDR3 reads CSGGGTGELFF. Here the CDR3 DNA reads TGCAGCGGAGGGGGCACCGGGGAGCTGTTTTTT.

The J gene is TRBJ2-5, the V gene TRBV23-1; TRBD1 matches 9 bases. TRBV23-1 is designated an ORF whose function remains uncertain. V trimming: 9 bases; J trimming: 1 base; junction bases outside the gene matches: 0. The CDR3 is 12 amino acids. CDR3 amino acids: CARTGGQETQYF. The CDR3 nucleotides are TGCGCCAGGACAGGGGGCCAAGAGACCCAGTACTTC.

As DNA, the CDR3 is TGCGCCAGCAGACTCGATACAGGCCCTACTGAAGCTTTCTTT. Translated, it gives CASRLDTGPTEAFF. V and J are TRBV4-1 and TRBJ1-1, with D possibly matching TRBD1 (5 bases). The CDR3 runs to 14 residues. The germline gives CDR1 MGHRA, CDR2 YSYEKL. V was pared by 6 bases and J by 5 bases, with 16 bases between.

The chain employs TRBV11-2 and TRBJ1-2, with a weak D call TRBD1 (6 bases). Per the germline V gene, CDR1 is SGHAT and CDR2 is FQNNGV. V was clipped by 5 bases and J by 0 bases, with 16 bases between them. The CDR3 runs 16 residues. CDR3 bases: TGTGCCAGCAGCCGCCCGGGGGGGGCAACTAACTATGGCTACACCTTC. Its protein product is CASSRPGGATNYGYTF.

V usage is TRBV25-1 and J usage is TRBJ2-1; D perhaps matches TRBD1 (6 bases). Trimming pared 4 bases from V and 8 bases from J, leaving 18 bases between. The CDR3 consists of 15 residues. Germline CDR1 MGHDK, CDR2 SYGVNS. CDR3 loop: CASSASGTLGDEQFF. The CDR3 DNA sequence: TGTGCCAGCAGTGCCTCCGGGACACTAGGGGATGAGCAGTTCTTC.

The chain joins TRBV6-5 to TRBJ2-3; D might be TRBD2 (5 bases). This CDR3 comprises 14 residues. V was pared by 8 bases and J by 0 bases, with 12 bases between. CDR1 and CDR2 (germline): MNHEY, SVGAGI. The CDR3 here is CASQPWTSTDTQYF. The CDR3 region has the DNA TGTGCCAGCCAACCTTGGACTAGCACAGATACGCAGTATTTT.

This clone was found once. The rearrangement uses TRBV7-2 and TRBJ1-2; D is unresolved. V shed 1 base and J shed 7 bases, with 10 bases lying between them. Per germline, CDR1 SGHTA and CDR2 FQGNSA. CDR3 length: 13 amino acids. As DNA, the CDR3 is TGTGCCAGCAGCTTAGATGGGAGTGGTGGCTACACCTTC. Its translation: CASSLDGSGGYTF.

V is TRBV7-9 and J is TRBJ2-5; a possible D gene is TRBD2 (6 bases). Per the germline V gene, CDR1 is SEHNR and CDR2 is FQNEAQ (reference sequence). The CDR3 has 14 amino acids. The germline V and J ends were trimmed by 5 bases and 5 bases, with 15 bases remaining between them. The CDR3 sequence is CASSPGGAWETQYF. For the CDR3, the DNA is TGTGCCAGCAGCCCCGGCGGGGCATGGGAGACCCAGTACTTC.

CDR3: CASSGDSGGSDEQFF. CDR3 bases: TGTGCCAGTAGTGGAGATAGCGGGGGGTCCGATGAGCAGTTCTTC. The J gene is TRBJ2-1, the V gene TRBV19; TRBD2 aligns across 10 bases. V lost 5 bases to trimming and J lost 8 bases; unmatched junction nucleotides: 9. The CDR3 is 15 residues long. Germline V gene sequence: CDR1 LNHDA, CDR2 SQIVND (reference sequence).